Listed here are 4 T cell receptor beta chains from one sample, sequenced in a study of blood T cell repertoires in COVID-19. Sequencing used immunoSEQ multiplex PCR; TCRdb keeps in-frame clones, though not all of them. The sample lists roughly 100,000 clones; approximately 85% were seen once. Source material: peripheral blood. These receptors were taken from a man aged 45-65 years with acute or convalescent COVID-19.

The chain is built from TRBV27 and TRBJ1-1; the D gene is possibly TRBD1 (5 bases). Germline CDR1 reads MNHEY; CDR2 reads SMNVEV (reference sequence). The CDR3 totals 12 residues. V was clipped by 8 bases and J by 2 bases, with 9 bases between them. CDR3 region: CASRGINTEAFF. The CDR3 DNA reads TGTGCCAGCCGGGGGATTAACACTGAAGCTTTCTTT.

V is TRBV30 and J is TRBJ1-4; 7 bases are shared with TRBD1. The CDR3 sequence is 14 residues long. V shed 1 base and J 4 bases; nucleotides not matched to a gene: 3. Looked up from germline, CDR1 is GTSNPN and CDR2 is SVGIG (reference sequence). In nucleotides, the CDR3 is TGTGCCTGGAGTGAGGACAGGAGTAATGAAAAACTGTTTTTT. Translating it yields CAWSEDRSNEKLFF. Full variable domain (remainder filled in from reference TRBV30 and TRBJ1-4): SQTIHQWPATLVQPVGSPLSLECTVEGTSNPNLYWYRQAAGRGLQLLFYSVGIGQISSEVPQNLSASRPQDRQFILSSKKLLLSDSGFYLCAWSEDRSNEKLFFGSGTQLSVL.

A few counts support this clone. This chain connects TRBV12-3 or TRBV12-4 to TRBJ1-2, with a weak D call TRBD1 (6 bases). Between the trimmed V and J ends, which lost 4 bases and 4 bases, there was a span of 10 bases. This CDR3 has 13 amino acids. The CDR3 coding sequence is TGTGCCAGCAGTTCCCGACAGGTCTATGGCTACACCTTC. Its translation: CASSSRQVYGYTF.

The chain employs TRBV4-2 and TRBJ2-3, with 10 nucleotides matching TRBD2. CDR3 length: 20 residues. The junction had 21 bases not matched to a gene; V was cut back by 0 bases and J by 9 bases. The germline V gene has CDR1 LGHNA and CDR2 YNFKEQ. CDR3 amino acids: CASSQDFTSGISSGTGTQYF. DNA of the CDR3: TGTGCCAGCAGCCAAGATTTCACTAGCGGGATCTCATCAGGCACAGGGACGCAGTATTTT.